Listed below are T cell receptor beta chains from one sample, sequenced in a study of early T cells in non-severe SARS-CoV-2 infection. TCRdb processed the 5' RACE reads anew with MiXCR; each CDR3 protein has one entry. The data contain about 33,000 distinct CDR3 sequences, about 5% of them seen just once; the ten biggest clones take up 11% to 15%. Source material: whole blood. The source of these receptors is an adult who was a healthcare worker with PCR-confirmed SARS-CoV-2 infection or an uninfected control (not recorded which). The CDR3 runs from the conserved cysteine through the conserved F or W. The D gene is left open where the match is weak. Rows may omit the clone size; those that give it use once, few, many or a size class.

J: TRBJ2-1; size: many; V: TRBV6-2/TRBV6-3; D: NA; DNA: TGTGCCAGCAGCATCTACTATGAGGAGCAGTTCTTC; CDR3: CASSIYYEEQFF
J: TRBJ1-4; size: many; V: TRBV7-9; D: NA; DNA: TGTGCCAGCAGCCCTGACGTCGGGAAACTGTTTTTT; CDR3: CASSPDVGKLFF
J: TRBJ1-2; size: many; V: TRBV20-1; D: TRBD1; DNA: TGCAGTGCAACCGACAGGGCGGACTATGGCTACACCTTC; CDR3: CSATDRADYGYTF
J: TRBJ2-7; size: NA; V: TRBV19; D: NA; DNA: TGTGCCAGTAGGGGGGACGGGGCGGAGAGACCTTACGAGCAGTACTTC; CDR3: CASRGDGAERPYEQYF
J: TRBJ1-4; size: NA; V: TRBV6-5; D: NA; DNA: TGTGCCAGCAGTTACCGATCCTCTGTGAAACTGTTTTTT; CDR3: CASSYRSSVKLFF
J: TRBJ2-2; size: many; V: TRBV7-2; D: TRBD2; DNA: TGTGCCAGCAGTTTATTAGCGGGGGACCTCACCGGGGAGCTGTTTTTT; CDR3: CASSLLAGDLTGELFF
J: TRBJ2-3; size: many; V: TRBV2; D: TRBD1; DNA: TGTGCCAGCAGAATCTTGACAGGGATGGACGATACGCAGTATTTT; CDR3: CASRILTGMDDTQYF
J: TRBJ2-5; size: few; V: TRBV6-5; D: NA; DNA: TGTGCCAGCAGCTCCTTTTACAAAATCGAGGACGAAGAGACCCAGTACTTC; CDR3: CASSSFYKIEDEETQYF
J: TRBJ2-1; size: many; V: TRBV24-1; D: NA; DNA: TGTGCCACCAGTGATTTGAGCAATGAGCAGTTCTTC; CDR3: CATSDLSNEQFF
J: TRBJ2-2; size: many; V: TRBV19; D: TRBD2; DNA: TGTGCCAGTAGTATTATATCCCTTAGCGGGGTAGCTGGGGAGCTGTTTTTT; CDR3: CASSIISLSGVAGELFF
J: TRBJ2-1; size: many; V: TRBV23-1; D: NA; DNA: TGCGCCAGCAGTCAATGGCGGACCGGGTCCATTCCCAACAATGAGCAGTTCTTC; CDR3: CASSQWRTGSIPNNEQFF
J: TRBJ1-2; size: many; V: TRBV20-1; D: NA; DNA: TGCAGTGCTAGGGAGGGGGGCGGCCATGGCTACACCTTC; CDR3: CSAREGGGHGYTF
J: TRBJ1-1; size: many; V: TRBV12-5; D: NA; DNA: TGTGCTAGTGGTTTGGGAGGTGGGCAAGAGGCTTTCTTT; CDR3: CASGLGGGQEAFF
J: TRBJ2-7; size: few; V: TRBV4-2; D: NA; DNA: TGTGCCAGCAGCCAAGATATGACTAACTACGAGCAGTACTTC; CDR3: CASSQDMTNYEQYF
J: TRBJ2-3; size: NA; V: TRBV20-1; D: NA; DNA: TGCAGTGCTAGACTCTACCGCGGGGCTACAGATACGCAGTATTTT; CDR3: CSARLYRGATDTQYF
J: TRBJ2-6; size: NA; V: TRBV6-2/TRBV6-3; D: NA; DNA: TGTGCCAGTACGACAGGTCTCGGGGCCAACGTCCTGACTTTC; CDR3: CASTTGLGANVLTF
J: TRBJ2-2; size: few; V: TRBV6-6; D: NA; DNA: TGTGCCAGCAGTTTTCAGCGGTCGGGCACCGGGGAGCTGTTTTTT; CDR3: CASSFQRSGTGELFF
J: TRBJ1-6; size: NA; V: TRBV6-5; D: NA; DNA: TGTGCCAGCAGAACCAGAAGGGGTTCCTATAATTCACCCCTCCACTTT; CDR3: CASRTRRGSYNSPLHF
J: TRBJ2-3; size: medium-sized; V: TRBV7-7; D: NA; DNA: TGTGCCAGCAGCTTACCAGGGTCAGATACGCAGTATTTT; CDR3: CASSLPGSDTQYF
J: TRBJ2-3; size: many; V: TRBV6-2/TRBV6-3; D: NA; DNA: TGTGCCAGCAGTTATATCCCCGGGGCCCCGACAGATACGCAGTATTTT; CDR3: CASSYIPGAPTDTQYF
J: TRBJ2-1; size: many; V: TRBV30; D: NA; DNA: TGTGCCTGGAGCCTCCCGGGGTACAATGAGCAGTTCTTC; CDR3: CAWSLPGYNEQFF
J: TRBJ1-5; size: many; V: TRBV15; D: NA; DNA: TGTGCCACCAGCCGGGGACAACAAAATCAGCCCCAGCATTTT; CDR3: CATSRGQQNQPQHF
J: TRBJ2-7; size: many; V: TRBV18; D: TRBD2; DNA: TGTGCCAGCTCACCACCCCTAGCGGCCTACGAGCAGTACTTC; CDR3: CASSPPLAAYEQYF
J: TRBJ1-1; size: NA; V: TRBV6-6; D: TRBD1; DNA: TGTGCCAGCAGTTACGGACTCGGGACAGCGAACACTGAAGCTTTCTTT; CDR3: CASSYGLGTANTEAFF
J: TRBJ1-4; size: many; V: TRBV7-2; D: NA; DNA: TGTGCCAGCAGCTCCAGCGGGGGCGCAAAACTGTTTTTT; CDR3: CASSSSGGAKLFF
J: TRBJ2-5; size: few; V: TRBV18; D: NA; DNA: TGTGCCAGCTCCCTCCCTGGGACCCAGTACTTC; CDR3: CASSLPGTQYF
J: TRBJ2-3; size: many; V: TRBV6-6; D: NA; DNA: TGTGCCAGCAGTCCTAGTGCAGATACGCAGTATTTT; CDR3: CASSPSADTQYF
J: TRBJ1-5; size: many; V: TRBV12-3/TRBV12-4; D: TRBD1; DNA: TGTGCCAGCAGTTTAGCGAATCAGGGGGGACAGCCCCAGCATTTT; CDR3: CASSLANQGGQPQHF